These 28 T cell receptor beta chains were sequenced from one sample in a study of T cell changes during pregnancy in multiple sclerosis. Only in-frame clones appear in the TCRdb table, and some are missing; sequencing was by immunoSEQ multiplex PCR. The sample holds around 80,000 clones, approximately 90% seen once. Source: peripheral blood, taken before pregnancy. Source of these receptors: a female donor with multiple sclerosis, enrolled in a pregnancy study.

The V gene is TRBV4-3, the J gene TRBJ2-7, with D perhaps matching TRBD1 (6 bases). In germline, CDR1 is LGHNA, CDR2 YSLEER. The CDR3 consists of 13 residues. The V end lost 4 bases, the J end lost 3 bases, and 10 bases lay between the germline ends. CDR3 nucleotide sequence: TGCGCCAGCAGCCGCGCAGGGGACTACGAGCAGTACTTC. Encoded protein: CASSRAGDYEQYF.

The chain has TRBV5-4 and TRBJ1-1, with 7 bases identical to TRBD1. J gave up 7 bases and V 4 bases, and 13 bases lay outside the gene matches. The CDR3 runs 15 residues. Germline-derived CDR1 and CDR2 are SGHNT and YYREEE (reference sequence). The DNA of the CDR3 is TGTGCCAGCAGCAGGGGACAGATAACAACAAGTGAAGCTTTCTTT. Amino acid sequence: CASSRGQITTSEAFF.

This chain links TRBV5-6 with TRBJ1-2; D possibly corresponds to TRBD1 (5 bases). Deletions cut 7 bases from V and 3 bases from J, with 10 bases between. Germline lookup yields CDR1 SGHDT and CDR2 YYEEEE. The length of the CDR3 is 12 residues. CDR3 residues: CASAPGDYGYTF. CDR3 coding DNA: TGTGCCAGCGCCCCGGGGGACTATGGCTACACCTTC.

This clone was observed a handful of times. The chain couples TRBV27 to TRBJ2-7, with D hard to call. This CDR3 comprises 16 residues. Trimming took off 1 base at V and 0 bases at J, with 13 bases between the two ends. CDR1 MNHEY and CDR2 SMNVEV come from the germline V gene (reference sequence). The CDR3 DNA sequence: TGTGCCAGCAGTTTATTCCCGGTCCCGATCTCCTACGAGCAGTACTTC. Residues: CASSLFPVPISYEQYF.

The CDR3 region is CASSVEPAGGSTGELFF. The CDR3 bases are TGTGCCAGCAGCGTAGAACCAGCGGGAGGAAGCACCGGGGAGCTGTTTTTT. The rearrangement uses TRBV9 and TRBJ2-2; 9 bases line up with TRBD2. This CDR3 is built from 17 residues. In germline, CDR1 is SGDLS, CDR2 YYNGEE. Germline trimming cut 0 bases from V and 4 bases from J; bases unmatched to any gene: 7. The whole variable domain, filled in from reference TRBV9 and TRBJ2-2, reads DSGVTQTPKHLITATGQRVTLRCSPRSGDLSVYWYQQSLDQGLQFLIQYYNGEERAKGNILERFSAQQFPDLHSELNLSSLELGDSALYFCASSVEPAGGSTGELFFGEGSRLTVL.

V and J are TRBV6-1 and TRBJ2-7, with D perhaps TRBD1 (7 bases). The CDR3 extends over 16 amino acids. The germline CDR1 and CDR2 sequences are MNHNS and SASEGT. Trimming shortened V by 1 base and J by 4 bases, and 17 bases separated the two germline ends. The CDR3 DNA is TGTGCCAGCAGTGAAGACGTCGTGACAGGGAGGTACGAGCAGTACTTC. Amino acids: CASSEDVVTGRYEQYF.

J is TRBJ2-1 and V is TRBV6-5; 8 bases fit TRBD2. With V trimmed by 0 bases and J by 5 bases, 3 bases remained unmatched. This CDR3 is 15 amino acids long. The germline V gene has CDR1 MNHEY and CDR2 SVGAGI. CDR3 loop: CASSYSAGGNNEQFF. As DNA, the CDR3 is TGTGCCAGCAGTTACTCTGCGGGAGGAAACAATGAGCAGTTCTTC.

The chain is built from TRBV19 and TRBJ2-2; 10 nucleotides match TRBD1. This CDR3 is built from 13 residues. Germline CDR1 is LNHDA and CDR2 is SQIVND (reference sequence). Germline trimming cut 8 bases from V and 7 bases from J; bases unmatched to any gene: 4. The chain's CDR3 is CASRQGAGGELFF. The CDR3 region has the DNA TGTGCCAGTCGACAGGGGGCTGGCGGGGAGCTGTTTTTT. The variable domain in full, completed from reference TRBV19 and TRBJ2-2, reads DGGITQSPKYLFRKEGQNVTLSCEQNLNHDAMYWYRQDPGQGLRLIYYSQIVNDFQKGDIAEGYSVSREKKESFPLTVTSAQKNPTAFYLCASRQGAGGELFFGEGSRLTVL.

V usage is TRBV7-9 and J usage is TRBJ2-1, with 16 bases identical to TRBD2. Germline V gene lookup returns CDR1 SEHNR and CDR2 FQNEAQ (reference sequence). The CDR3 spans 17 residues. Trimming at V came to 5 bases and at J to 10 bases, leaving 11 bases not matched to a gene. This CDR3 is CASSPKDPGLAGGEQFF. The CDR3 nucleotides read TGTGCCAGCAGCCCAAAGGATCCGGGACTAGCGGGAGGGGAGCAGTTCTTC.

The gene calls are TRBV15 and TRBJ2-2, with 7 bases fitting TRBD1. The CDR3 is 15 amino acids. J gave up 6 bases and V 5 bases, and 9 bases lay outside the gene matches. Germline values: CDR1 LNHNV, CDR2 YYDKDF (reference sequence). CDR3 sequence reads: CATSHRQGLAGELFF. The CDR3 nucleotides read TGTGCCACCAGCCATAGACAGGGTTTGGCCGGGGAGCTGTTTTTT.

V gene TRBV27 combines with J gene TRBJ2-5, with TRBD2 matching over 10 bases. The V gene end was trimmed by 7 bases and the J gene end by 5 bases; junction bases not matched to a gene: 19. The CDR3 contains 18 residues. Germline assignment: CDR1 MNHEY and CDR2 SMNVEV (reference sequence). CDR3 protein: CASTPFYGTSDSGETQYF. The CDR3 region has the DNA TGTGCCAGCACTCCCTTTTATGGGACTAGCGACTCTGGGGAGACCCAGTACTTC.

The chain is built from TRBV5-1 and TRBJ2-2, with D uncertain. Trimming took 4 bases from V and 3 from J, leaving 4 bases between them. Germline lookup yields CDR1 SGHRS and CDR2 YFSETQ. The length of the CDR3 is 12 residues. The CDR3 bases are TGCGCCAGCAGCATAGACACCGGGGAGCTGTTTTTT. It encodes CASSIDTGELFF.

The chain combines TRBV4-1 with TRBJ2-7; 7 nucleotides align to TRBD2. The V segment lost 0 bases and the J segment 3 bases; nucleotides outside the gene matches: 11. Germline V gene lookup returns CDR1 MGHRA and CDR2 YSYEKL. CDR3 size: 17 residues. The CDR3 coding sequence is TGCGCCAGCAGCCAAGAGGATGGCGCGGGAGAAGACTACGAGCAGTACTTC. Its translation is CASSQEDGAGEDYEQYF.

The chain combines TRBV6-6 with TRBJ1-1; 7 bases align to TRBD1. CDR3 size: 14 residues. V gave up 5 bases and J gave up 11 bases; unmatched junction bases: 14. Germline values: CDR1 MNHNY, CDR2 SVGAGI (reference sequence). The CDR3 loop reads CASSDGTADRTAFF. In DNA, the CDR3 is TGTGCCAGCAGTGACGGGACAGCTGATAGAACCGCTTTCTTT.

The J gene is TRBJ1-5, the V gene TRBV5-1; a weak D match, TRBD1 (5 bases). The CDR3 length is 14 residues. Germline CDR1 reads SGHRS; CDR2 reads YFSETQ. V lost 0 bases to trimming and J lost 4 bases, with 8 bases between them. CDR3 sequence (DNA): TGCGCCAGCAGCTTGGGGGGCAGTAATCAGCCCCAGCATTTT. This codes for CASSLGGSNQPQHF.

This chain joins TRBV7-9 and TRBJ1-1; TRBD1 matches 10 bases. Germline CDR1 and CDR2: SEHNR and FQNEAQ (reference sequence). The CDR3 sequence is 14 residues long. J was trimmed by 2 bases and V by 8 bases; bases with no gene match: 5. The CDR3 protein is CASLPTGGNTEAFF. CDR3 in DNA: TGTGCCAGCCTGCCGACAGGGGGCAACACTGAAGCTTTCTTT.

This chain uses TRBV15 with TRBJ2-3; 13 bases map to TRBD2. The CDR3 spans 20 residues. Trimming at V came to 2 bases and at J to 2 bases, leaving 13 bases not matched to a gene. The germline gives CDR1 LNHNV, CDR2 YYDKDF (reference sequence). Here the CDR3 reads CATSRPRGLAGEGITDTQYF. In DNA form, the CDR3 reads TGTGCCACCAGCAGACCCCGCGGACTAGCGGGAGAGGGGATCACAGATACGCAGTATTTT.

This chain links TRBV25-1 with TRBJ1-1, with 7 bases lining up with TRBD1. Germline V gene sequence: CDR1 MGHDK, CDR2 SYGVNS. The length of the CDR3 is 13 residues. V shed 6 bases and J 6 bases; nucleotides not matched to a gene: 7. CDR3 residues: CASRATGVSEAFF. The CDR3 DNA sequence: TGTGCCAGCAGGGCTACAGGGGTCTCTGAAGCTTTCTTT.

This chain uses TRBV7-2 with TRBJ2-1, with 10 nucleotides matching TRBD2. After removal of 2 bases from V and 7 bases from J, the junction contained 11 bases not matched to a gene. CDR3 size: 17 residues. The germline V gene encodes CDR1 SGHTA and CDR2 FQGNSA. For the CDR3, the DNA is TGTGCCAGCAGCTTAACCGCTAGCGGGAGTGTCTTGAATGAGCAGTTCTTC. Protein sequence: CASSLTASGSVLNEQFF.

This clone was found once. V usage is TRBV7-9 and J usage is TRBJ2-7, with TRBD2 as a possible D gene (7 bases). The germline V and J ends were trimmed by 5 bases and 2 bases, with 13 bases remaining between them. Germline V gene sequence: CDR1 SEHNR, CDR2 FQNEAQ (reference sequence). CDR3 length equals 14 residues. The CDR3 DNA sequence: TGTGCCAGCAGCCCACGGGGGGCCCCCTACGAGCAGTACTTC. Amino acids: CASSPRGAPYEQYF.

CDR3 coding DNA: TGTGCCATCAAGGAGGACAGGGAGAACTATGGCTACACCTTC. This gives the protein CAIKEDRENYGYTF. The chain couples TRBV10-3 to TRBJ1-2; 8 nucleotides match TRBD1. V dropped 7 bases and J dropped 2; count of bases not matched to a gene: 6. This CDR3 has 14 amino acids. Germline V gene data show CDR1 as ENHRY and CDR2 as SYGVKD.

The chain is built from TRBV5-1 and TRBJ2-1; a possible D gene is TRBD1 (5 bases). The ends were cut back, 3 bases at V and 4 bases at J, with 20 bases in the middle. CDR1 and CDR2 from the germline V gene are SGHRS and YFSETQ. The CDR3 loop spans 17 amino acids. This chain's CDR3 is CASSSLSREILYNEQFF. CDR3 sequence (DNA): TGCGCCAGCAGCTCCCTGTCCAGGGAAATTCTATACAATGAGCAGTTCTTC. Looking up the rest from reference TRBV5-1 and TRBJ2-1 gives the full variable domain: KAGVTQTPRYLIKTRGQQVTLSCSPISGHRSVSWYQQTPGQGLQFLFEYFSETQRNKGNFPGRFSGRQFSNSRSEMNVSTLELGDSALYLCASSSLSREILYNEQFFGPGTRLTVL.

This chain connects TRBV14 to TRBJ2-7, with a tentative D call TRBD1 (6 bases). Germline assignment: CDR1 SGHDN and CDR2 FVKESK. The CDR3 has 13 residues. V lost 1 base, J lost 3 bases, and 7 bases lay in between. The CDR3 DNA sequence: TGTGCCAGCAGCCAAGGCAGGGGCTACGAGCAGTACTTC. It translates to CASSQGRGYEQYF.

The chain's CDR3 is CASSGSGGAYNTIYF. CDR3 sequence (DNA): TGTGCCAGCAGCGGTTCAGGGGGAGCCTACAACACCATATATTTT. The chain couples TRBV9 to TRBJ1-3; 7 bases align to TRBD1. This CDR3 region has 15 residues. J lost 7 bases, V lost 3 bases, and 10 bases had no gene match. Germline loops: CDR1 SGDLS, CDR2 YYNGEE.

The V call is TRBV13, the J call TRBJ2-1; D is perhaps TRBD2 (5 bases). V lost 5 bases to trimming and J lost 7 bases, with 18 bases between them. This CDR3 is built from 15 residues. CDR1 and CDR2 (germline): PRHDT, FYEKMQ (reference sequence). The CDR3 spells CASSISLGDKNEQFF. The CDR3 DNA is TGTGCCAGCAGCATATCCCTGGGAGATAAAAATGAGCAGTTCTTC.

This clone was recorded a few times. The V and J genes are TRBV25-1 and TRBJ2-7, with 7 bases matching TRBD1. The CDR3 consists of 12 residues. The V gene's germline CDR1 is MGHDK and CDR2 SYGVNS. Trimming at V came to 6 bases and at J to 5 bases, leaving 4 bases not matched to a gene. In DNA form, the CDR3 reads TGTGCCAGCAGGGAGACAGGGCACGAGCAGTACTTC. Its protein product is CASRETGHEQYF.

J is TRBJ1-3 and V is TRBV30, with TRBD1 as a possible D gene (6 bases). The V end lost 5 bases, the J end lost 2 bases, and 13 bases lay between the germline ends. CDR3 length: 14 residues. Germline V lookup: CDR1 GTSNPN, CDR2 SVGIG (reference sequence). CDR3 sequence: CAWGGGGAGNTIYF. The CDR3 DNA reads TGTGCCTGGGGAGGGGGGGGCGCTGGAAACACCATATATTTT.

The rearrangement links TRBV27 to TRBJ2-3, with TRBD2 matching over 12 bases. Trimming removed 3 bases from V and 6 bases from J; junction bases left unmatched: 4. Germline loops: CDR1 MNHEY, CDR2 SMNVEV (reference sequence). The CDR3 sequence is 15 residues long. CDR3 sequence: CASSLTSGSLDTQYF. The DNA of the CDR3 is TGTGCCAGCAGTTTGACTAGCGGGAGTCTGGATACGCAGTATTTT.